This T cell receptor (beta chain) was retrieved from a study of Graves' ophthalmopathy and Graves' hyperthyroidism. From RNA, the CDR3 regions of TCR beta chains were amplified and sequenced. The first round was an RT-PCR with HTBI primers, and the second round was a multiplex PCR. TCRdb reprocessed the multiplex PCR reads via MiXCR and lists one record per CDR3 protein. In the table there are fewer than 400,000 distinct CDR3 sequences, about a sixth of which are singletons. Patients were left out if they had other autoimmune diseases, uncontrolled infections, pregnancy or lactation. Symptoms, serum thyroxine and TRAb, thyroid ultrasound, and orbital computed tomography formed the diagnostic basis. There are many counts of this clonotype. Sequenced: peripheral blood. The sequence came from a woman under 30 with Graves' ophthalmopathy.

CDR3 in DNA: TGCGCCAGCAGCGAACAGGGAGAAGAGCAGTACTTC. Protein: CASSEQGEEQYF. The rearrangement joins TRBV5-1 to TRBJ2-7, with D possibly being TRBD1 (6 bases). Trimming took off 4 bases at V and 7 bases at J, with 12 bases between the two ends. The germline CDR1 and CDR2 sequences are SGHRS and YFSETQ. The CDR3 contains 12 residues.